This is a list of T cell receptor beta chains from one sample in a study of blood T cell repertoires in COVID-19. Produced via immunoSEQ multiplex PCR; TCRdb's table is partial and in-frame only. The sample has around 140,000 clones; about 86% are singletons. The sample consisted of peripheral blood. The receptors shown here come from a woman aged 55-70 years with acute or convalescent COVID-19. CDR3s include the opening cysteine and the closing phenylalanine or tryptophan. D genes are given only for firm matches. Clone size is not always given. Where it is, it says once, few, many or a class for expanded clones.

j_gene	d_gene	abundance	v_gene	CDR3aa	CDR3nt
TRBJ2-2	TRBD2	NA	TRBV9	CASGRENAGELFF	TGTGCCAGCGGGCGGGAGAACGCCGGGGAGCTGTTTTTT
TRBJ2-2	NA	NA	TRBV7-3	CASSLRTGELFF	TGTGCCAGCAGCTTACGGACCGGGGAGCTGTTTTTT
TRBJ2-5	NA	NA	TRBV30	CAWSVPGKTQYF	TGTGCCTGGAGTGTGCCAGGGAAGACCCAGTACTTC
TRBJ2-1	TRBD1	NA	TRBV27	CASSLEGQLDEQFF	TGTGCCAGCAGTTTAGAGGGACAGTTGGATGAGCAGTTCTTC
TRBJ2-7	TRBD1	NA	TRBV28	CASRGQGSYEQYF	TGTGCCAGCAGGGGACAGGGGAGCTACGAGCAGTACTTC
TRBJ1-1	NA	NA	TRBV28	CASSLTQSEAFF	TGTGCCAGCAGTTTGACACAGAGTGAAGCTTTCTTT
TRBJ2-2	NA	NA	TRBV19	CASSIGQANTGELFF	TGTGCCAGTAGTATAGGACAGGCGAACACCGGGGAGCTGTTTTTT
TRBJ1-1	NA	NA	TRBV25-1	CASSLGANTEAFF	TGTGCCAGCAGTCTGGGGGCGAACACTGAAGCTTTCTTT
TRBJ1-4	NA	NA	TRBV14	CASSQGGGLQYEKLFF	TGTGCCAGCAGCCAAGGGGGGGGACTTCAATATGAAAAACTGTTTTTT
TRBJ1-2	TRBD1	few	TRBV24-1	CATSDSWTGTNYGYTF	TGTGCCACCAGTGATTCCTGGACAGGGACGAACTATGGCTACACCTTC
TRBJ2-6	NA	NA	TRBV6-5	CATTPWGSGANVLTF	TGTGCCACCACCCCGTGGGGCTCCGGGGCCAACGTCCTGACTTTC
TRBJ2-7	NA	NA	TRBV7-9	CASSRSGTGSYEQYF	TGTGCCAGCAGCCGATCCGGGACTGGTTCATACGAGCAGTACTTC
TRBJ2-2	NA	NA	TRBV12-5	CASGSGQNTGELFF	TGTGCTAGTGGTTCGGGACAGAACACCGGGGAGCTGTTTTTT